These T cell receptor beta chains were read from a single sample in a study of CD8 T cells in ankylosing spondylitis. TCRdb called the 5' RACE reads again in MiXCR, with one record for every CDR3 protein. The data hold roughly 40,000 distinct CDR3 sequences, with 2.5% to 3.5% observed a single time. The sequenced material came from blood, either unsorted or a sorted T cell fraction (not recorded which). These receptors were collected from a male donor with ankylosing spondylitis or in good health (not recorded which). CDR3s include the opening cysteine and the closing phenylalanine or tryptophan. The D gene is left open where the match is weak. Clone size is not always given. Where it is, it says once, few, many or a class for expanded clones.

d_call clone_size j_call v_call cdr3_nt cdr3_aa
TRBD2 many TRBJ2-2 TRBV9 TGTGCCAGCAGCGGTAGCGGGAGGGCCGTCGGGGAGCTGTTTTTT CASSGSGRAVGELFF
TRBD1 many TRBJ1-2 TRBV9 TGTGCCAGCAGCGTAGAGACAGGGGCTGGCTACACCTTC CASSVETGAGYTF
- many TRBJ2-2 TRBV9 TGTGCCAGCAGCTCAAGGCGGCAGGGGTCCACCGGGGAGCTGTTTTTT CASSSRRQGSTGELFF
- many TRBJ2-4 TRBV9 TGTGCCAGCAGCGTAGCTACTAGGGGCTGGGACATTCAGTACTTC CASSVATRGWDIQYF
TRBD1 many TRBJ2-7 TRBV9 TGTGCCAGCGGGACAGGGATTTACGAGCAGTACTTC CASGTGIYEQYF
TRBD2 many TRBJ2-3 TRBV9 TGTGCCAGCAGCCGCGCTAGCGGGGAGGGCACAGATACGCAGTATTTT CASSRASGEGTDTQYF
TRBD1 many TRBJ2-4 TRBV9 TGTGCCAGCAGCGCCTCCACAGGGGCGGCGGGTGGAAACATTCAGTACTTC CASSASTGAAGGNIQYF
- many TRBJ2-3 TRBV9 TGTGCCAGCAGCGCCCCTGGGAGCTTCGGAGATACGCAGTATTTT CASSAPGSFGDTQYF
- many TRBJ2-6 TRBV9 TGTGCCAGCAGCGCCTACCCCAGGCCAAGTATTAACGTCCTGACTTTC CASSAYPRPSINVLTF
- many TRBJ2-7 TRBV9 TGTGCCAGCAGCGTAGAGTCGGTGTCATCCGAGCAGTACTTC CASSVESVSSEQYF
TRBD2 many TRBJ2-3 TRBV9 TGTGCCAGCAGCGTGACTAGCGGGGGACTTTTTAGCACAGATACGCAGTATTTT CASSVTSGGLFSTDTQYF
TRBD1 many TRBJ1-1 TRBV9 TGTGCCAGCAGCGTAGGTCCGGGACAGGGGGCAGCAGCTTTCTTT CASSVGPGQGAAAFF
- many TRBJ2-3 TRBV9 TGTGCCAGCAGCTTACTGGGCGGGAGAACAGGGACAGATACGCAGTATTTT CASSLLGGRTGTDTQYF
TRBD2 many TRBJ2-4 TRBV9 TGTGCCAGCAGCTCCGGACTAGCGGGAGGGAACATTCAGTACTTC CASSSGLAGGNIQYF
- many TRBJ1-5 TRBV9 TGTGCCAGCAGCCGGGTGGGGGGTAGCAATCAGCCCCAGCATTTT CASSRVGGSNQPQHF
- many TRBJ1-1 TRBV9 TGTGCCAGCAGCGTCCCTTCGATGAACACTGAAGCTTTCTTT CASSVPSMNTEAFF
TRBD1 many TRBJ2-1 TRBV9 TGTGCCAGCAGCGTGAGGGGACAGGGGGACAATGAGCAGTTCTTC CASSVRGQGDNEQFF
- medium-sized TRBJ2-5 TRBV9 TGTGCCAGCAGCGTTTCTGCCCAGTACCAAGAGACCCAGTACTTC CASSVSAQYQETQYF
- many TRBJ2-2 TRBV9 TGTGCCAGCCGCCCCGGTCAGAGCACCGGGGAGCTGTTTTTT CASRPGQSTGELFF
- few TRBJ1-1 TRBV12-2 TGTGCAAGTCGCTTAGATGTGGGGTGGTTTCTGAGGAACACTGAAGCTTTCTTT CASRLDVGWFLRNTEAFF
- many TRBJ2-3 TRBV9 TGTGCCAGCAGCTCTCGACCAGGCACAGATACGCAGTATTTT CASSSRPGTDTQYF
TRBD1 few TRBJ2-3 TRBV9 TGTGCCAGCAGCGACACAGGGGTGACAGATACGCAGTATTTT CASSDTGVTDTQYF
- many TRBJ2-5 TRBV9 TGTGCCAGCAGCGTAGACGTCAGTCAAGAGACCCAGTACTTC CASSVDVSQETQYF
- many TRBJ2-3 TRBV9 TGTGCCAGCAGCGTAACTCCGGCTAGCACAGATACGCAGTATTTT CASSVTPASTDTQYF
TRBD1 many TRBJ2-3 TRBV9 TGTGCCAGCAGCGTAGAACGGGGGGGGGACAGGGGCAATACGCAGTATTTT CASSVERGGDRGNTQYF
- many TRBJ2-3 TRBV9 TGTGCCAGCAGCGTAGTAGGACAGCGTGGGACAGATACGCAGTATTTT CASSVVGQRGTDTQYF
- many TRBJ2-1 TRBV9 TGTGCCAGCAGCGTCCCCACAAGCTACAATGAGCAGTTCTTC CASSVPTSYNEQFF
- many TRBJ2-2 TRBV9 TGTGCCAGCAGCGTAGCTCCTACAGACACCGGGGAGCTGTTTTTT CASSVAPTDTGELFF
- - TRBJ1-5 TRBV9 TGTGCCAGCAGCGTAGGGACGGGAATGGGCAATCAGCCCCAGCATTTT CASSVGTGMGNQPQHF
TRBD2 many TRBJ2-1 TRBV9 TGTGCCAGCAGCGCGGCAGGGACTAGCGGGACCAGGTATGGGAATGAGCAGTTCTTC CASSAAGTSGTRYGNEQFF
TRBD2 many TRBJ2-7 TRBV9 TGTGCCAGCAGCGTAGGGACTAGCGGGCGGACCGGCGAGCAGTACTTC CASSVGTSGRTGEQYF
- many TRBJ2-3 TRBV9 TGTGCCAGCGGCAAAGACGGAAGTCGCACAGATACGCAGTATTTT CASGKDGSRTDTQYF
TRBD2 many TRBJ2-7 TRBV9 TGTGCCAGCAGCGTAGCTTCCGGGAGGGGCTACGAGCAGTACTTC CASSVASGRGYEQYF
TRBD1 many TRBJ2-2 TRBV9 TGTGCCAGCAGCGCAGGACAGGGAATCGGGGAGCTGTTTTTT CASSAGQGIGELFF
- many TRBJ1-2 TRBV9 TGTGCCAGCAGCCCAACAGGGAACTATGGCTACACCTTC CASSPTGNYGYTF
- many TRBJ2-7 TRBV9 TGTGCCAGCAGCGTAGACCACTTGCCCGACCGGGAGCAGTACTTC CASSVDHLPDREQYF
- many TRBJ1-1 TRBV9 TGTGCCAGCAGCCCTAACGGCCGCACCGGCGGGAAAGCTTTCTTT CASSPNGRTGGKAFF
- many TRBJ2-3 TRBV9 TGTGCCAGCAGCGTTCGTCCCTCTAGCACAGATACGCAGTATTTT CASSVRPSSTDTQYF
- - TRBJ2-3 TRBV9 TGTGCCAGCAGGCGTGGGCCAACAGACACAGATACGCAGTATTTT CASRRGPTDTDTQYF
TRBD2 many TRBJ2-7 TRBV9 TGTGCCAGCAGCGTAGGACTAGCGGGAGACTTACCCGAGCAGTACTTC CASSVGLAGDLPEQYF
- many TRBJ2-7 TRBV9 TGTGCCAGCAGCGTAGATATTGGCTCCTACGAGCAGTACTTC CASSVDIGSYEQYF
TRBD2 many TRBJ2-2 TRBV9 TGTGCCAGCAGCGTAGAGAGCGGGAGCACCGGGGAGCTGTTTTTT CASSVESGSTGELFF
- many TRBJ2-3 TRBV9 TGTGCCAGCAGCGTAGAGGCGGGCTCAGGTACAGATACGCAGTATTTT CASSVEAGSGTDTQYF
- many TRBJ2-1 TRBV9 TGTGCCAGCAGCGTAGAAGCTAGCGCTAATGAGCAGTTCTTC CASSVEASANEQFF
TRBD2 many TRBJ2-1 TRBV9 TGTGCCAGCAGCGTAGGCCCGGATACTAGCGGGAGTAACGGTGAGCAGTTCTTC CASSVGPDTSGSNGEQFF
TRBD2 many TRBJ2-1 TRBV9 TGTGCCAGCAGCGGGGGGGGGTTACGGTACAATGAGCAGTTCTTC CASSGGGLRYNEQFF
TRBD1 many TRBJ1-3 TRBV9 TGTGCCAGCAGCGTAACTACCCGGACAGGGGGAGGAAACACCATATATTTT CASSVTTRTGGGNTIYF
TRBD1 many TRBJ2-3 TRBV9 TGTGCCAGCAGCCAAGGACAGGGCACAGATACGCAGTATTTT CASSQGQGTDTQYF